This T cell receptor beta chain stems from a study of T-cell reconstitution after alpha-beta-depleted transplantation in children. J lost 7 bases, V lost 3 bases, and 9 bases had no gene match. The germline V gene encodes CDR1 SGHRS and CDR2 YFSETQ. CDR3 size: 16 residues. This clonotype showed up many times. Preparing the TCRbeta library involved the use of unique molecular identifiers. TCRdb re-analysed the PCR reads in MiXCR, keeping a single row per CDR3 protein. The table records about 480,000 distinct CDR3 sequences, under 15% of them present only once. This chain connects TRBV5-1 to TRBJ2-1; 11 nucleotides align to TRBD2. This TCR was recovered from a human donor who donated a stem cell graft to a child with combined immunodeficiency. Here the sequenced sample was PBMCs from the stem cell graft donor, taken from the stem cell graft. CDR3: CASSWTPGLAANEQFF. The CDR3 DNA is TGCGCCAGCAGCTGGACCCCGGGACTAGCGGCAAATGAGCAGTTCTTC. Variable domain in full (rest from reference TRBV5-1 and TRBJ2-1): KAGVTQTPRYLIKTRGQQVTLSCSPISGHRSVSWYQQTPGQGLQFLFEYFSETQRNKGNFPGRFSGRQFSNSRSEMNVSTLELGDSALYLCASSWTPGLAANEQFFGPGTRLTVL.